Here is one T cell receptor (beta chain) with its context. Its antigen is still unknown. The data were taken from a study of T cells expressing NK-cell markers. Study context: The authors derived TCR beta repertoires from sorted CD3+CD56+NKG2C+, CD3+CD56+NKG2C- and CD3+CD56-NKG2C+ T cells. General study results and limits: There were a handful of donors in whom these clonotypes also led the CD3+CD56-NKG2C+ fraction. Dominant NKG2C+ clonotypes accounted for about 1.0-7.0% of CD8+ T cells in about six donors.

5'RACE template switching built TCR beta cDNA with unique molecular identifiers. TCRdb re-called the 5' RACE reads; one entry per CDR3 protein, DNA not given. This sample's table reports 350,000 to 400,000 distinct CDR3 sequences. CDR3 size: 15 residues. CDR1 is MRHNA and CDR2 is SNTAGT in the germline V gene. The sequenced sample consisted of blood T cells: a sorted CD56 or NKG2C T cell subset, CD4+ or CD8+ T cells, or bulk PBMC T cells (not recorded which). The chain carries TRBV6-4 and TRBJ1-2; TCRdb outputs TRBD1, but without DNA this stays unchecked. The receptor was isolated from a woman between 50 and 59 years old in good health. This CDR3 reads CASSETGGPPYGYTF.